This entry is about one T cell receptor (beta chain). The sample comes from a study of blood T cell repertoires in COVID-19. The wider study: Sites in the United States, Italy and Spain provided acute and convalescent COVID-19 samples.

In the original workflow: By means of reference gene primer amplification, nucleated cell counts were estimated. Sequenced by immunoSEQ multiplex PCR; TCRdb stores in-frame clones only, minus some. D and trimming were read from the DNA, whereas the V and J calls and clone size are those reported in that table. The sample shows about 220,000 clones, more than 85% of them seen only once. The CDR3 has 13 amino acids. Germline values: CDR1 MNHEY, CDR2 SVGEGT. V shed 2 bases and J shed 0 bases, with 2 bases lying between them. The V call is TRBV6-2 or TRBV6-3, the J call TRBJ2-4; unclear D gene. This TCR was sampled from a man aged 35 to 55 with acute or convalescent COVID-19. Sequencing was performed on peripheral blood. The CDR3 loop reads CASSYLAKNIQYF. DNA of the CDR3: TGTGCCAGCAGTTACCTAGCCAAAAACATTCAGTACTTC.